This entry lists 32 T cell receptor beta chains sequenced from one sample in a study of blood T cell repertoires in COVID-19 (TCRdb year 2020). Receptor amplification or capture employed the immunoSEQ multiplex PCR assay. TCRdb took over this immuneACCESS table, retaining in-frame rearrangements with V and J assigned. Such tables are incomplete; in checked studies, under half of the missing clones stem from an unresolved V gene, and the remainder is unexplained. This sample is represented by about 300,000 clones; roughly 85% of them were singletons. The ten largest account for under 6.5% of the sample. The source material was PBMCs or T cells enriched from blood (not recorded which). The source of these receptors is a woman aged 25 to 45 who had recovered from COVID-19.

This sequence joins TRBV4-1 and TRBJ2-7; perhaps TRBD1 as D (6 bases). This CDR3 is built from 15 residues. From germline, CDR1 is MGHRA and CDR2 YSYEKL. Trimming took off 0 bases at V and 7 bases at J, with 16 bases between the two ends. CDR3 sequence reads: CASSQDSRGILEQYF. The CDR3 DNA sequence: TGCGCCAGCAGCCAAGATTCCAGGGGAATTCTTGAGCAGTACTTC.

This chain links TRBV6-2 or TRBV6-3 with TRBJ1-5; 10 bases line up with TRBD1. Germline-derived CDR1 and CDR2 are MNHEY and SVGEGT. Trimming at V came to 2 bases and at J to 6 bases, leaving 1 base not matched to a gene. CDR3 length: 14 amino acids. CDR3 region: CASSYDRGLQPQHF. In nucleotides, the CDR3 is TGTGCCAGCAGTTACGACAGGGGGCTTCAGCCCCAGCATTTT.

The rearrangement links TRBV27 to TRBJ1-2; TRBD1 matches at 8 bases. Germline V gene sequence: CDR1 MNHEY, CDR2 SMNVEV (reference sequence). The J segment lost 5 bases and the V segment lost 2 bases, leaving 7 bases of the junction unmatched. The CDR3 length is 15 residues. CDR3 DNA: TGTGCCAGCAGTTTACGACAGGGGAGAGGTTATGGCTACACCTTC. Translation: CASSLRQGRGYGYTF.

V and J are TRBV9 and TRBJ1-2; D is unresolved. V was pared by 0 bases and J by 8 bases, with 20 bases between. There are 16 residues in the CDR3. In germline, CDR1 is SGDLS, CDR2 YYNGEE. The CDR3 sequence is CASSVGVQWYLEGYTF. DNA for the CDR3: TGTGCCAGCAGCGTAGGAGTTCAGTGGTATTTGGAGGGCTACACCTTC.

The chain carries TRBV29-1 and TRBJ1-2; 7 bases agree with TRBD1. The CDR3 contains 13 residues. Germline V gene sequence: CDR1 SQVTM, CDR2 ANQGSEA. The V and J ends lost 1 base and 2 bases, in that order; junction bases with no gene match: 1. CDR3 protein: CSVEGQGNYGYTF. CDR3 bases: TGCAGCGTTGAAGGACAGGGCAACTATGGCTACACCTTC.

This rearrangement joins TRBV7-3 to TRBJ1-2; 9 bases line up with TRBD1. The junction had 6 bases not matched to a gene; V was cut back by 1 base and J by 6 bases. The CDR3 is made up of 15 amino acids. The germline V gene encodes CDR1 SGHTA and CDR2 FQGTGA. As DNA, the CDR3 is TGTGCCAGCAGCTTAAACGGGGGACAGGGCAATGGCTACACCTTC. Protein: CASSLNGGQGNGYTF.

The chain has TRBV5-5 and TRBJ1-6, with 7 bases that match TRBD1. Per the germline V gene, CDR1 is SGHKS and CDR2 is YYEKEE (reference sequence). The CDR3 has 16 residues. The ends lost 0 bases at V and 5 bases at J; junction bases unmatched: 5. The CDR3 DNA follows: TGTGCCAGCAGCTTGGCCCCGGGACAGAATAATTCACCCCTCCACTTT. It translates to CASSLAPGQNNSPLHF.

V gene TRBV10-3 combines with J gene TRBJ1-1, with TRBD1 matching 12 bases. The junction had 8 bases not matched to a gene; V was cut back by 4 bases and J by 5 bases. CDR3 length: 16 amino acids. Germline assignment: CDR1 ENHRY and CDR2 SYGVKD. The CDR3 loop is CAISAPGQGARTEAFF. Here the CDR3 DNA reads TGTGCCATCAGTGCTCCGGGACAGGGGGCGAGGACTGAAGCTTTCTTT.

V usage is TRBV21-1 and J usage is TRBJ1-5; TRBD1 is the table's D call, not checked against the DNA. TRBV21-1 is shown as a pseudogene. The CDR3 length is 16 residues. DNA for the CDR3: TGTGCCAGCCCACCTGTCCCCGGGACAGGGCAGCGACCCCAGCATTTT. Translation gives CASPPVPGTGQRPQHF.

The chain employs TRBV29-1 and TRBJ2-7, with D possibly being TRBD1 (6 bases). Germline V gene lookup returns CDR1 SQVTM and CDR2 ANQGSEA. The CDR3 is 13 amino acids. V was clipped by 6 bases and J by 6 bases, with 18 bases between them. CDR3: CSVRNRENGEQYF. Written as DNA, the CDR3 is TGCAGCGTCCGGAACAGGGAAAACGGCGAGCAGTACTTC.

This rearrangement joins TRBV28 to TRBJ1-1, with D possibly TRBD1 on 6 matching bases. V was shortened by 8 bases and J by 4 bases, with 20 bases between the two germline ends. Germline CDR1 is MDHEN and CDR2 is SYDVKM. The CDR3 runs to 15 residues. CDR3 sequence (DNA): TGTGCCAGCCGGCTCTACAGGGTGGAGGTCACTGAAGCTTTCTTT. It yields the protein CASRLYRVEVTEAFF.

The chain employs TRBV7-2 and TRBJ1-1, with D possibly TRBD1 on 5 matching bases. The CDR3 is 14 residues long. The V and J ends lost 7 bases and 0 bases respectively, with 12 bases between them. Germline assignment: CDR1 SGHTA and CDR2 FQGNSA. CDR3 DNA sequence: TGTGCCAGCACTCCCGGGGGGATGAACACTGAAGCTTTCTTT. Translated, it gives CASTPGGMNTEAFF.

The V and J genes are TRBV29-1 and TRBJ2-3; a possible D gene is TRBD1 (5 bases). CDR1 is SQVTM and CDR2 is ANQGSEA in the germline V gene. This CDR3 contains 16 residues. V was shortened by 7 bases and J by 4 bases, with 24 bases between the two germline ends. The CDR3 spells CSGFLRRPRVPDTQYF. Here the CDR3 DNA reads TGCAGCGGTTTTTTAAGAAGACCCAGGGTTCCAGATACGCAGTATTTT.

The CDR3 region is CASSFSVMNTEAFF. CDR3 nucleotides: TGTGCCAGTAGCTTCTCGGTAATGAACACTGAAGCTTTCTTT. The V call is TRBV19, the J call TRBJ1-1; unclear D gene. From germline, CDR1 is LNHDA and CDR2 SQIVND (reference sequence). The CDR3 loop spans 14 amino acids. Deletions cut 6 bases from V and 0 bases from J, with 11 bases between.

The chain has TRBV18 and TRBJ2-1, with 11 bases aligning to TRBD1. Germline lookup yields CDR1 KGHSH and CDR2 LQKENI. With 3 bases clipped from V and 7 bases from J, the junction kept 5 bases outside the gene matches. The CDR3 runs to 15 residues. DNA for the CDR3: TGTGCCAGCTCACCTTTGGGACAGGGGGGGAATGAGCAGTTCTTC. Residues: CASSPLGQGGNEQFF. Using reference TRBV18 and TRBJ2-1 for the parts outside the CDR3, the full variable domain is NAGVMQNPRHLVRRRGQEARLRCSPMKGHSHVYWYRQLPEEGLKFMVYLQKENIIDESGMPKERFSAEFPKEGPSILRIQQVVRGDSAAYFCASSPLGQGGNEQFFGPGTRLTVL.

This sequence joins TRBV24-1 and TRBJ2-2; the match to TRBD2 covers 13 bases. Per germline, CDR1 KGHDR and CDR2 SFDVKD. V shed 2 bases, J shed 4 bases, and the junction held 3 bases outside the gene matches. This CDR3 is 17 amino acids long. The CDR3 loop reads CATSDSGTSGVTGELFF. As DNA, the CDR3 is TGTGCCACCAGTGATTCTGGGACTAGCGGGGTCACCGGGGAGCTGTTTTTT.

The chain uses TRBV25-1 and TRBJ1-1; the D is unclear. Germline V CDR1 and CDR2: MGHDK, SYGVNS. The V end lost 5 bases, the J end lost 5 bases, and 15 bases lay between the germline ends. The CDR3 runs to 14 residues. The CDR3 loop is CASSPRGVGTEAFF. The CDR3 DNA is TGTGCCAGCAGTCCTCGTGGAGTAGGAACTGAAGCTTTCTTT.

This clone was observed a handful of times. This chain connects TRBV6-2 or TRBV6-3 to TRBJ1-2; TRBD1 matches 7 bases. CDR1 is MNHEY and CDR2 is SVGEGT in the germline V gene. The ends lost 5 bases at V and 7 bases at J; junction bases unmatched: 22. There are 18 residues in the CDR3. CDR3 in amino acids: CASSTIRQGKGRSGGYTF. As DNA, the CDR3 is TGTGCCAGCAGTACGATTCGACAGGGAAAGGGCCGGTCCGGTGGCTACACCTTC.

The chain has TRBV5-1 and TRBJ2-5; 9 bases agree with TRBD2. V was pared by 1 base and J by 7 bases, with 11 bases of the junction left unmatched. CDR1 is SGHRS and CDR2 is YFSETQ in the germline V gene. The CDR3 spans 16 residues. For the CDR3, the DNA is TGCGCCAGCAGCTTGATAGCTAGCGGGGCTTCTGGGACCCAGTACTTC. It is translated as CASSLIASGASGTQYF.

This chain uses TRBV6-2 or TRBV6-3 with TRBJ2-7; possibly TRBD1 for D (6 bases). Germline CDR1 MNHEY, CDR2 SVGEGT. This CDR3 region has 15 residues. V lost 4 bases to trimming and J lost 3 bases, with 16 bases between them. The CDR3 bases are TGTGCCAGCAGTTCCGTTTGGACAGAGAACTACGAGCAGTACTTC. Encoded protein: CASSSVWTENYEQYF.

The CDR3 region has the DNA TGTGCCAGCAGCCAAATCAGGGAGGGGTATGGCTACACCTTC. Its translation: CASSQIREGYGYTF. The chain has TRBV3-1 (or the pseudogene TRBV3-2) and TRBJ1-2, with TRBD1 as a possible D gene (5 bases). V lost 2 bases and J lost 5, with 12 bases in between. Germline V gene data show CDR1 as LGHDT and CDR2 as YNNKEL (reference sequence). The CDR3 has 14 amino acids.

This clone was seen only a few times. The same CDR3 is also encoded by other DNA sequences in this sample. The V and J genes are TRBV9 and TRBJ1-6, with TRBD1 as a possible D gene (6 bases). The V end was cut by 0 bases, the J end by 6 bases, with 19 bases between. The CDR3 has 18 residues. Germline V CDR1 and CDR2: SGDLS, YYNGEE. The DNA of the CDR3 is TGTGCCAGCAGCGTAGCCAGGGGCGGGGGGGGTGGTAATTCACCCCTCCACTTT. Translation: CASSVARGGGGGNSPLHF.

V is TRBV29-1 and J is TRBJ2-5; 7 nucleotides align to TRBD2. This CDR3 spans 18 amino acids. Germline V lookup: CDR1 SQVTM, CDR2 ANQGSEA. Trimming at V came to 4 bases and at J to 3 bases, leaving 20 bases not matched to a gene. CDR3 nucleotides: TGCAGCGTTGTGACGACCTCGGGTTGGGACTATACAAAAGAGACCCAGTACTTC. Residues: CSVVTTSGWDYTKETQYF.

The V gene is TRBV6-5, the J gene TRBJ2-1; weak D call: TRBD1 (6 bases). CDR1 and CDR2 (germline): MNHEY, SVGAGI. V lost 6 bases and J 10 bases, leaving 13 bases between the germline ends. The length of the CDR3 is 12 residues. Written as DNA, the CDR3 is TGTGCCAGCAGCCCCGGGACACGGGAGCAGTTCTTC. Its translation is CASSPGTREQFF.

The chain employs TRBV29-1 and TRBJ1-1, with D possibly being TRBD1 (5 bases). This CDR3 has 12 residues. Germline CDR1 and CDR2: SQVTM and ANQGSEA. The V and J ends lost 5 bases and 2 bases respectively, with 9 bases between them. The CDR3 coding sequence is TGCAGCGTTCTGGGGCAAAACACTGAAGCTTTCTTT. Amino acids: CSVLGQNTEAFF. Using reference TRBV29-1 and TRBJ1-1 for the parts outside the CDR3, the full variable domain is SAVISQKPSRDICQRGTSLTIQCQVDSQVTMMFWYRQQPGQSLTLIATANQGSEATYESGFVIDKFPISRPNLTFSTLTVSNMSPEDSSIYLCSVLGQNTEAFFGQGTRLTVV.

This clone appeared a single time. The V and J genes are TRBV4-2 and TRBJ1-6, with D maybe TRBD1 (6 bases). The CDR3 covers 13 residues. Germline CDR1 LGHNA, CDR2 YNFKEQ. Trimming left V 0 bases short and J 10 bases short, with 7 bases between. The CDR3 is CASSQDRGSPLHF. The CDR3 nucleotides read TGTGCCAGCAGCCAAGATAGGGGGTCACCCCTCCACTTT.

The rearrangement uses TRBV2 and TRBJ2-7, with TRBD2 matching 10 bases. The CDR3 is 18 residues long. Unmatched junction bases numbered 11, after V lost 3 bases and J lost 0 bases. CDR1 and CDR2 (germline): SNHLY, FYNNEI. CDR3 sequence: CASSDSPSGGVSSYEQYF. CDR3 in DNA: TGTGCCAGCAGTGATAGTCCTAGCGGGGGTGTAAGCTCCTACGAGCAGTACTTC.

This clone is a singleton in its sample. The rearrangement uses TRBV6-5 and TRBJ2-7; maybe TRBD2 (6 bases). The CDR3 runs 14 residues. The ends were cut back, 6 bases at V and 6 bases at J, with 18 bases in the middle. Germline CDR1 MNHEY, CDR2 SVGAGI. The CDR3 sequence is CASRHRGSPGEQYF. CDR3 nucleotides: TGTGCCAGCAGACACCGGGGGTCCCCCGGCGAGCAGTACTTC.

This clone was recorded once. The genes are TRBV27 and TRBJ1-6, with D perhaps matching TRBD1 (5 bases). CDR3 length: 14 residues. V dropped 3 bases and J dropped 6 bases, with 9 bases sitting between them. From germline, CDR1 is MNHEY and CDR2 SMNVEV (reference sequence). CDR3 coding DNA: TGTGCCAGCAGTTTGTTGGGGGGTAATTCACCCCTCCACTTT. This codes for CASSLLGGNSPLHF.

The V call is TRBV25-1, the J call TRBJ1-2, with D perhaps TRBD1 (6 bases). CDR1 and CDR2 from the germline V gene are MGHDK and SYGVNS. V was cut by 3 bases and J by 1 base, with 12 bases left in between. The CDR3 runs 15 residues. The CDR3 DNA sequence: TGTGCCAGCAGTGAGCCAGGGGCCCTTAACTATGGCTACACCTTC. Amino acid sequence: CASSEPGALNYGYTF.

CDR3 protein: CASSSRDRGRSNTEAFF. The CDR3 DNA reads TGTGCCAGCAGCTCCCGGGACAGGGGAAGGTCGAACACTGAAGCTTTCTTT. This chain links TRBV5-8 with TRBJ1-1; the match to TRBD1 covers 10 bases. The CDR3 runs 17 residues. CDR1 and CDR2 (germline): SGHTS, YDEGEE. Losses at the gene ends were 3 bases for V and 1 base for J; bases not matched to a gene: 9.

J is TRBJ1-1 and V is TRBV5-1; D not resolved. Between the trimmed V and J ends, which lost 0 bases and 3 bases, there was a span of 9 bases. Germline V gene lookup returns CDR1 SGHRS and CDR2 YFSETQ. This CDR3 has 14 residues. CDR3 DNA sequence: TGCGCCAGCAGCTTGGGCCACGGGGACACTGAAGCTTTCTTT. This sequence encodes CASSLGHGDTEAFF.